This entry is about one T cell receptor beta chain. Its specificity is unknown. The sample is drawn from a study of tumor-infiltrating lymphocytes in localized non-small cell lung cancer. Across the whole study: Patients included smokers and never-smokers with various histologies, some sampled after neoadjuvant chemotherapy. Study findings and constraints: Immunotypes IM1 and IM2 had similar TCR-derived T-cell fractions. Different pieces of the same tissue went to different assays, confounding technical variation with intratumor heterogeneity.

CDR1 is SGHTA, CDR2 FQGTGA, per germline. V lost 3 bases, J lost 1 base, and 12 bases lay in between. The CDR3 sequence is 16 residues long. Profiling relied on immunoSEQ multiplex PCR, and the TCRdb table lists in-frame clones only, not all of them. In the table there are nearly 9,500 clones, almost 85% of which are singletons. The specimen sequenced was uninvolved lung tissue not adjacent to the tumor. V usage is TRBV7-3 and J usage is TRBJ2-2, with a weak D call TRBD1 (5 bases). The sequence was obtained from a human donor with non-small cell lung cancer. CDR3 sequence reads: CASSFAQGLNTGELFF. CDR3 DNA: TGTGCCAGCAGCTTCGCGCAGGGATTGAACACCGGGGAGCTGTTTTTT. Full variable domain (remainder filled in from reference TRBV7-3 and TRBJ2-2): GAGVSQTPSNKVTEKGKYVELRCDPISGHTALYWYRQSLGQGPEFLIYFQGTGAADDSGLPNDRFFAVRPEGSVSTLKIQRTERGDSAVYLCASSFAQGLNTGELFFGEGSRLTVL.